The source of this T cell receptor (beta chain) is a study of cytomegalovirus exposure and HLA in healthy donors. The donors were part of the approximately 130-subject validation cohort, which stood apart from the roughly 680-subject first cohort. General observations from the study: The study listed approximately 160 cytomegalovirus-associated TCR beta chains.

Only one count was recorded for this clone. Its antigen remains unknown. The method was immunoSEQ multiplex PCR; TCRdb's version includes in-frame clones alone and lacks a portion of them. The data show over 85,000 clones, with approximately 93% seen just once and around 1.1% held by the top ten. Sequenced input: PBMCs. This TCR came from a woman aged 25 to 39 in good health and CMV-seropositive.

The CDR3 bases are TGTGCCAGCAGCTTTGCCCCGGGGGCCTACAATGAGCAGTTCTTC. Its translation: CASSFAPGAYNEQFF. This chain uses TRBV7-8 with TRBJ2-1; D is possibly TRBD2 (6 bases). Germline values: CDR1 SGHVS, CDR2 FQNEAQ. The CDR3 covers 15 residues. The V end was cut by 3 bases, the J end by 2 bases, with 11 bases between.